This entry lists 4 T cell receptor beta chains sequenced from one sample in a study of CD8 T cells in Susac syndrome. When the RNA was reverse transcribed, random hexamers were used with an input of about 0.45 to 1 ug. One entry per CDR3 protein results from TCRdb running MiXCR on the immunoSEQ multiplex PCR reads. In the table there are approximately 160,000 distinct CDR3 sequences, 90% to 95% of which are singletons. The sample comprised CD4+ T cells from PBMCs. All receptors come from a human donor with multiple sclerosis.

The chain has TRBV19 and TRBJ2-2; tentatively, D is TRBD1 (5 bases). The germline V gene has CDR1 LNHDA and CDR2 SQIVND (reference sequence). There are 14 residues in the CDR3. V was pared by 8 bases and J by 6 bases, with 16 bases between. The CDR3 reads CASGLTDTPGELFF. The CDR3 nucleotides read TGTGCCAGTGGCTTAACGGACACACCCGGGGAGCTGTTTTTT.

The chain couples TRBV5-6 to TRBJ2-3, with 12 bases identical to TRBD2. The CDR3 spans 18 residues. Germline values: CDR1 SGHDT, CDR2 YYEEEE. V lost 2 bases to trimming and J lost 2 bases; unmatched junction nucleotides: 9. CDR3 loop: CASSFPSLAGGFTDTQYF. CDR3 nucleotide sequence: TGTGCCAGCAGCTTTCCTAGCCTAGCGGGGGGGTTCACAGATACGCAGTATTTT.

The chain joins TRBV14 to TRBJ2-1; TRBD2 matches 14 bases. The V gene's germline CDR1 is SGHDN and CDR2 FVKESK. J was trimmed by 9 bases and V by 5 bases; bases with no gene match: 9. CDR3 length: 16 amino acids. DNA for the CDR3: TGTGCCAGCAGCTTGCAGGGACTAGCGGGAGTTAGTGAGCAGTTCTTC. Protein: CASSLQGLAGVSEQFF.

CDR3 amino acids: CSARAGSGVYNEQFF. The CDR3 DNA sequence: TGCAGTGCTAGAGCTGGTAGCGGAGTCTACAATGAGCAGTTCTTC. The J gene is TRBJ2-1, the V gene TRBV20-1; a weak D match, TRBD2 (6 bases). This CDR3 comprises 15 residues. Germline V gene sequence: CDR1 DFQATT, CDR2 SNEGSKA (reference sequence). The V and J ends lost 1 base and 3 bases respectively, with 13 bases between them.